The rows below give T cell receptor beta chains drawn from one sample of a study of T cells in Graves' hyperthyroidism and ophthalmopathy. A single record per CDR3 protein comes from TCRdb applying MiXCR to the multiplex PCR reads. Here the sample spans a few hundred thousand distinct CDR3 sequences, 14% being singletons. Source material: blood. These receptor sequences come from a woman in her 40s with Graves' hyperthyroidism. CDR3s include the opening cysteine and the closing phenylalanine or tryptophan. D genes are given only for firm matches. Clone size is not always given. Where it is, it says once, few, many or a class for expanded clones.

clone_size	j_call	d_call	v_call	cdr3_aa	cdr3_nt
many	TRBJ2-5	TRBD2	TRBV20-1	CSARTSGLGLTETQYF	TGCAGTGCTAGGACTAGCGGATTGGGACTTACAGAGACCCAGTACTTC
few	TRBJ2-6	-	TRBV2	CASRDLREGSGANVLTF	TGTGCCAGCAGGGACTTGCGGGAAGGATCTGGGGCCAACGTCCTGACTTTC
many	TRBJ2-3	-	TRBV28	CASSSETSTDTQYF	TGTGCCAGCAGTTCGGAGACTAGCACAGATACGCAGTATTTT
-	TRBJ2-3	-	TRBV24-1	CATSGLQGMFEGTDTQYF	TGTGCCACCAGTGGGCTGCAGGGGATGTTCGAGGGCACAGATACGCAGTATTTT
many	TRBJ2-7	TRBD1	TRBV18	CASSPGTGDEQYF	TGTGCCAGCTCACCAGGGACAGGGGACGAGCAGTACTTC
many	TRBJ2-1	TRBD2	TRBV12-3/TRBV12-4	CASSLSGRAFSEQFF	TGTGCCAGCAGTCTCAGCGGGAGGGCCTTTAGTGAGCAGTTCTTC
few	TRBJ2-3	TRBD1	TRBV20-1	CSARDRGGGDTQYF	TGCAGTGCTAGGGACAGGGGAGGGGGAGATACGCAGTATTTT
-	TRBJ2-4	-	TRBV19	CASTPPDSLVQYF	TGTGCCAGTACCCCTCCAGACAGTTTAGTTCAGTACTTC
few	TRBJ2-7	-	TRBV10-3	CAISGLGEQYF	TGTGCCATCAGTGGCCTTGGCGAGCAGTACTTC
many	TRBJ2-3	-	TRBV3-1	CASSQLGDTQYF	TGTGCCAGCAGCCAACTAGGAGATACGCAGTATTTT
many	TRBJ2-7	-	TRBV7-2	CASSLGSGYEQYF	TGTGCCAGCAGCTTAGGGAGTGGCTACGAGCAGTACTTC